Below, 5 T cell receptor beta chains from the same sample are listed, as sequenced in a study of pediatric ulcerative colitis. Repertoires were generated with immunoSEQ multiplex PCR, while TCRdb's copy carries only in-frame clones and drops some. This sample yields roughly 60,000 clones, of which 87% are seen a single time; approximately 1.5% belongs to the top ten. Sequences were obtained from blood. Receptor source: a boy younger than 18 who was a control in a study of pediatric ulcerative colitis.

This clone was observed a single time. The chain recombines TRBV6-1 with TRBJ2-7, with 7 positions matching TRBD1. Germline V gives CDR1 MNHNS, CDR2 SASEGT. The CDR3 length is 13 residues. J was trimmed by 3 bases and V by 7 bases; bases with no gene match: 6. For the CDR3, the DNA is TGTGCCAGCACCGATTACAGGGGCTACGAGCAGTACTTC. It is translated as CASTDYRGYEQYF.

The chain combines TRBV20-1 with TRBJ2-5; D is undetermined. Germline-derived CDR1 and CDR2 are DFQATT and SNEGSKA (reference sequence). This CDR3 is built from 11 residues. This CDR3 is CSTLYQETQYF. The CDR3 nucleotides are TGCAGCACGTTGTACCAAGAGACCCAGTACTTC.

V is TRBV6-1 and J is TRBJ1-1; D call uncertain. There are 14 residues in the CDR3. Deletions cut 1 base from V and 4 bases from J, with 10 bases between. The germline V gene encodes CDR1 MNHNS and CDR2 SASEGT. CDR3 coding DNA: TGTGCCAGCAGTGAAGGGCCAGAGGCCACTGAAGCTTTCTTT. This sequence encodes CASSEGPEATEAFF.

This clone showed up just a few times. The J gene is TRBJ1-2, the V gene TRBV5-1; 9 nucleotides match TRBD1. CDR1 SGHRS and CDR2 YFSETQ come from the germline V gene. V shed 2 bases, J shed 7 bases, and the junction held 6 bases outside the gene matches. CDR3 length equals 14 residues. The CDR3 region has the DNA TGCGCCAGCAGCTTTGGACAGGGGAGATCTGGCTACACCTTC. This codes for CASSFGQGRSGYTF.

The chain carries TRBV10-2 and TRBJ1-5; 10 nucleotides line up with TRBD1. The germline V gene has CDR1 WSHSY and CDR2 SAAADI. CDR3 size: 14 residues. The V segment lost 7 bases and the J segment 5 bases; nucleotides outside the gene matches: 5. DNA of the CDR3: TGCGCCAGCACTCCGGGACAGGGGTATCAGCCCCAGCATTTT. Translated: CASTPGQGYQPQHF.